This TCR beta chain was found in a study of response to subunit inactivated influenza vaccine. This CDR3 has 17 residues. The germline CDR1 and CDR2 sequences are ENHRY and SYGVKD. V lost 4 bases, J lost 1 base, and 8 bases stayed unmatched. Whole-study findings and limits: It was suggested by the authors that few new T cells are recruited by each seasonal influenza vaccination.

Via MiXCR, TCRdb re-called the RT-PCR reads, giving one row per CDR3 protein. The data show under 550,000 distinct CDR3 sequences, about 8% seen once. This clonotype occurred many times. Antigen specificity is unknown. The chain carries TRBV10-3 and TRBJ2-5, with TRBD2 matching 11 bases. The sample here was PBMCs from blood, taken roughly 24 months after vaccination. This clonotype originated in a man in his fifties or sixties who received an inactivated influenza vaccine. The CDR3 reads CAISASGRTPGQETQYF. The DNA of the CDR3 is TGTGCCATCAGTGCTAGCGGGAGGACCCCTGGCCAAGAGACCCAGTACTTC.